This T cell receptor beta chain was found in a study of T cells in Graves' hyperthyroidism and ophthalmopathy. This clonotype was seen many times. The antigen remains undetermined. General observations from the study: Through a model of 13 V-J features, ophthalmopathy was separated from stable hyperthyroidism. Most expanded thyroid clonotypes above 0.001 also appeared in blood.

The CDR3 is 14 amino acids. The germline gives CDR1 WSHSY, CDR2 SAAADI. The J segment lost 0 bases and the V segment lost 7 bases, leaving 6 bases of the junction unmatched. Uncontrolled infection, other autoimmune disease, pregnancy or lactation led to exclusion. The investigators amplified TCR beta CDR3 regions from RNA transcripts. HTBI primers were employed in a first-round RT-PCR of the TCR CDR3. One entry per CDR3 protein results from TCRdb running MiXCR on the multiplex PCR reads. In the table there are 650,000 to 800,000 distinct CDR3 sequences, over 40% of which are singletons. The source material was peripheral blood or thyroid tissue (not recorded which). The TCR comes from an adult man with Graves' disease, either hyperthyroidism or ophthalmopathy (not recorded which). The chain couples TRBV10-2 to TRBJ2-7; TRBD2 matches at 7 bases. CDR3 amino acids: CASTRSGYSYEQYF. The CDR3 DNA follows: TGCGCCAGCACACGTAGCGGGTACTCCTACGAGCAGTACTTC.